Presented here are 7 T cell receptor beta chains from one specimen sequenced in a study of PD-L1 blockade in urothelial cancer. Time point: peripheral blood 6 weeks after treatment start. Generated by immunoSEQ multiplex PCR, the TCRdb table keeps only in-frame clones and is missing some. The sample records approximately 30,000 clones, 70% to 90% being singletons. Here the sequenced sample was PBMCs, taken around atezolizumab (anti-PD-L1) treatment. The receptors derive from a man older than 75 with urothelial cancer.

V is TRBV29-1 and J is TRBJ2-3; D remains unclear. Germline lookup yields CDR1 SQVTM and CDR2 ANQGSEA. V lost 4 bases, J lost 0 bases, and 11 bases lay in between. The CDR3 extends over 14 amino acids. The CDR3 loop is CSVGMTASTDTQYF. In DNA, the CDR3 is TGCAGCGTTGGGATGACTGCTAGCACAGATACGCAGTATTTT.

The V gene is TRBV6-5, the J gene TRBJ2-5; D possibly corresponds to TRBD1 (6 bases). In germline, CDR1 is MNHEY, CDR2 SVGAGI. V gave up 2 bases and J gave up 7 bases, with 14 bases separating them. The CDR3 loop spans 14 amino acids. CDR3 in DNA: TGTGCCAGCAGTTACACGGACAGCGGTGGGACCCAGTACTTC. Protein product: CASSYTDSGGTQYF.

The chain combines TRBV5-1 with TRBJ2-5; TRBD2 aligns across 12 bases. The junction had 7 bases not matched to a gene; V was cut back by 3 bases and J by 4 bases. Germline CDR1 is SGHRS and CDR2 is YFSETQ. The CDR3 sequence is 16 residues long. For the CDR3, the DNA is TGCGCCAGCAGCTACGGACTAGCGGGGAACCGAGAGACCCAGTACTTC. It encodes CASSYGLAGNRETQYF.

This clone was picked up a small number of times. The V and J genes are TRBV18 and TRBJ1-2; 8 bases line up with TRBD1. V lost 3 bases to trimming and J lost 4 bases; unmatched junction nucleotides: 7. CDR1 KGHSH and CDR2 LQKENI come from the germline V gene. The CDR3 sequence is 15 residues long. CDR3 protein: CASSPPDRAFYGYTF. CDR3 coding DNA: TGTGCCAGCTCACCTCCGGACAGGGCCTTCTATGGCTACACCTTC. The full variable domain, completed using reference TRBV18 and TRBJ1-2, is NAGVMQNPRHLVRRRGQEARLRCSPMKGHSHVYWYRQLPEEGLKFMVYLQKENIIDESGMPKERFSAEFPKEGPSILRIQQVVRGDSAAYFCASSPPDRAFYGYTFGSGTRLTVV.

This clone was detected once. V gene TRBV5-5 combines with J gene TRBJ1-1, with 9 nucleotides matching TRBD1. V lost 6 bases to trimming and J lost 5 bases; unmatched junction nucleotides: 14. The CDR3 loop spans 16 amino acids. Germline loops: CDR1 SGHKS, CDR2 YYEKEE (reference sequence). The CDR3 DNA reads TGTGCCAGCAACTCCAGGCCCGGGACAGGGTGGACTGAAGCTTTCTTT. It is translated as CASNSRPGTGWTEAFF.

The CDR3: CASSLTGQGPQETQYF. CDR3 in DNA: TGTGCCAGCAGCTTGACGGGACAGGGACCTCAAGAGACCCAGTACTTC. The gene calls are TRBV5-4 and TRBJ2-5; TRBD1 matches at 9 bases. Germline loops: CDR1 SGHNT, CDR2 YYREEE (reference sequence). The CDR3 is 16 residues long. With 1 base clipped from V and 2 bases from J, the junction kept 6 bases outside the gene matches.

V gene TRBV5-4 combines with J gene TRBJ2-7; 14 nucleotides align to TRBD2. The V gene end was trimmed by 2 bases and the J gene end by 0 bases; junction bases not matched to a gene: 10. The germline V gene has CDR1 SGHNT and CDR2 YYREEE (reference sequence). CDR3 size: 19 residues. In nucleotides, the CDR3 is TGTGCCAGCAGCTTCGGCATCGGGACTAGCGGGAGATACTCCTACGAGCAGTACTTC. Its protein is CASSFGIGTSGRYSYEQYF. Drawing the rest from reference TRBV5-4 and TRBJ2-7, the complete variable domain is ETGVTQSPTHLIKTRGQQVTLRCSSQSGHNTVSWYQQALGQGPQFIFQYYREEENGRGNFPPRFSGLQFPNYSSELNVNALELDDSALYLCASSFGIGTSGRYSYEQYFGPGTRLTVT.